This T cell receptor beta chain emerged from a study of blood T cell repertoires in COVID-19. Study-level information: Samples of COVID-19 (acute and convalescent) were obtained from the United States, Italy and Spain. Sources were T cells, B-cell-depleted T cells, or PBMCs; the material itself was cDNA or gDNA.

In the original workflow: Nucleated cell counts were estimated from reference gene primer amplification. This table comes from immunoSEQ multiplex PCR, and its TCRdb copy is limited to in-frame clones, with some not included. V, J and clone size are taken as reported in that table, and D and trimming were inferred from the DNA itself. The data show about 82,000 clones, around 83% seen once. The CDR3 is 15 residues long. From germline, CDR1 is LNHDA and CDR2 SQIVND (reference sequence). V was cut by 10 bases and J by 3 bases, with 20 bases left in between. The specimen was peripheral blood. The TCR comes from a woman in her sixties with acute or convalescent COVID-19. The gene calls are TRBV19 and TRBJ2-3; tentative D call: TRBD2 (6 bases). The CDR3 spells CATMDPRGSTDTQYF. In DNA form, the CDR3 reads TGTGCCACGATGGACCCACGGGGGAGTACAGATACGCAGTATTTT.